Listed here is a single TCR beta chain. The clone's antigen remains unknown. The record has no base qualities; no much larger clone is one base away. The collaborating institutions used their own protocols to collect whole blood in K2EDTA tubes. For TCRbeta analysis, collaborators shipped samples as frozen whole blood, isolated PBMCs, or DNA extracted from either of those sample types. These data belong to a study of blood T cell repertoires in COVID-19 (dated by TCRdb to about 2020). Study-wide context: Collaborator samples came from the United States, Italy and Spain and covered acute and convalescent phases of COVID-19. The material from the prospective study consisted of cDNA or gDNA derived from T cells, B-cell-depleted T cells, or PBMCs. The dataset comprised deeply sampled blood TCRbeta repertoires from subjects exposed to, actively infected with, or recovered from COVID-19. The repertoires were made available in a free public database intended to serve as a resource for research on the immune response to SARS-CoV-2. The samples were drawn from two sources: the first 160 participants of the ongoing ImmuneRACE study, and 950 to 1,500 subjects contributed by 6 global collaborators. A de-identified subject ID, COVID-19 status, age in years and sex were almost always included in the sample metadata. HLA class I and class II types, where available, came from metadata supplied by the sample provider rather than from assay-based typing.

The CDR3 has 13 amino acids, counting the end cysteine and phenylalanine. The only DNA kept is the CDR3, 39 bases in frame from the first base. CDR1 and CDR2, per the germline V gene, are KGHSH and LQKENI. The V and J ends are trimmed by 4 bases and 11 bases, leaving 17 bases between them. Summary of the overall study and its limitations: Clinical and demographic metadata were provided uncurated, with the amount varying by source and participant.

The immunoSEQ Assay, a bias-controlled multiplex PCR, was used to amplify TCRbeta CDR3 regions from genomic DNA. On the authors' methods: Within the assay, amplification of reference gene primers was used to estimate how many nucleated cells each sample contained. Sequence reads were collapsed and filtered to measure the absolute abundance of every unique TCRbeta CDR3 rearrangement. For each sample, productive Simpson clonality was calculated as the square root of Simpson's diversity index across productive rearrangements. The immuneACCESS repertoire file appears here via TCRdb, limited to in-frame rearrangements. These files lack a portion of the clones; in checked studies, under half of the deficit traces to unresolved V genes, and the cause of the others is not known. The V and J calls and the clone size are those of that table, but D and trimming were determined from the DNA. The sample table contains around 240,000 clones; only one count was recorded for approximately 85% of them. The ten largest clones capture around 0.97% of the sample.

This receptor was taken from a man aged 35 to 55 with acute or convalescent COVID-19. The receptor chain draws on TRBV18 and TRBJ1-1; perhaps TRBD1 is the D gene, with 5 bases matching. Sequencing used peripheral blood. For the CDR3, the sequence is CASSQGLTPGAFF. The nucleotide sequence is TGTGCCAGCTCACAGGGACTCACTCCCGGGGCTTTCTTT.